This entry features one T cell receptor beta chain sequence. Its antigen is unidentified. The CDR3 is 18 amino acids. Trimming pared 2 bases from V and 1 base from J, leaving 17 bases between. Relapses following autologous stem cell transplantation were seen in all patients, with brentuximab vedotin exposure varying. The sample originates from a study of PD-1 blockade in classical Hodgkin lymphoma. Study-wide points: Relative to healthy donors, newly diagnosed patients reportedly had lower baseline TCR diversity, which was reported as lower still in relapsed/refractory patients. Exclusion covered patients beginning nivolumab under 1 year post-ASCT.

Profiled with immunoSEQ multiplex PCR; TCRdb holds only in-frame clones, not every one. This sample has about 30,000 clones, with 55% to 75% found just once. The sequencing used peripheral blood mononuclear cells (PBMCs), collected before the second cycle of nivolumab. The gene calls are TRBV23-1 and TRBJ2-2; D is perhaps TRBD2 (6 bases). TRBV23-1 is flagged as an ORF with uncertain function. This TCR was recovered from a human donor with classical Hodgkin lymphoma. Written as DNA, the CDR3 is TGCGCCAGCAGTCAACTCCCCGATGCGGAGGGGAACACCGGGGAGCTGTTTTTT. This sequence encodes CASSQLPDAEGNTGELFF.